The rows below give T cell receptor beta chains drawn from one sample of a study of blood T cells in healthy people across ages. MiXCR, applied by TCRdb to the 5' RACE reads, yields one record per CDR3 protein. Among under 850,000 distinct CDR3 sequences listed, 30% to 45% were seen once. Sequenced: blood. All receptors derive from a man between 18 and 35 years old in good health. CDR3s include the opening cysteine and the closing phenylalanine or tryptophan. Each record gives: clone size, J gene, D gene, V gene, CDR3 DNA, CDR3 protein. D genes are given only for firm matches. Expanded clones get a size class; other rows say once, few or many, or leave the size out.

clone_size: -
j_call: TRBJ2-7
d_call: -
v_call: TRBV4-1
cdr3_nt: TGCGCCAGCAGCCTCCGGACAGAATACAATGAGCAGTACTTC
cdr3_aa: CASSLRTEYNEQYF

clone_size: few
j_call: TRBJ2-1
d_call: -
v_call: TRBV7-3
cdr3_nt: TGTGCCAGCAGCGCCGTCGCCTACAATGAGCAGTTCTTC
cdr3_aa: CASSAVAYNEQFF

clone_size: many
j_call: TRBJ2-3
d_call: -
v_call: TRBV7-9
cdr3_nt: TGTGCCAGCAGCTCCTTCCCTAAGGACACCGCGATCACAGATACGCAGTATTTT
cdr3_aa: CASSSFPKDTAITDTQYF

clone_size: many
j_call: TRBJ2-1
d_call: -
v_call: TRBV11-2
cdr3_nt: TGTGCCAGCAGCTTAGCGGACAGAAAGCAGTTCTTC
cdr3_aa: CASSLADRKQFF

clone_size: few
j_call: TRBJ2-5
d_call: -
v_call: TRBV6-2/TRBV6-3
cdr3_nt: TGTGCCAGCAGAGGCTACCTGAGGCAAGAGACCCAGTACTTC
cdr3_aa: CASRGYLRQETQYF

clone_size: few
j_call: TRBJ1-4
d_call: TRBD1
v_call: TRBV7-9
cdr3_nt: TGTGCCAGCAGCTGGACAGGTGAAAAACTGTTTTTT
cdr3_aa: CASSWTGEKLFF

clone_size: -
j_call: TRBJ2-5
d_call: -
v_call: TRBV12-3/TRBV12-4
cdr3_nt: TGTGCCAGCAGTAACTACCGTACGGGACTCGGAGACCGAGAGCAGTACTTC
cdr3_aa: CASSNYRTGLGDREQYF

clone_size: few
j_call: TRBJ2-1
d_call: TRBD2
v_call: TRBV11-1
cdr3_nt: TGTGCCAGCAGTTGGAAGCGGGGGGGCCTCCAAGAGACCCAGTTCTTC
cdr3_aa: CASSWKRGGLQETQFF

clone_size: -
j_call: TRBJ1-2
d_call: -
v_call: TRBV20-1
cdr3_nt: TGCAGTGCTAGAGATCACGGAGGGGCTAACTATGGCTACACCTTC
cdr3_aa: CSARDHGGANYGYTF

clone_size: -
j_call: TRBJ2-5
d_call: TRBD1
v_call: TRBV12-3/TRBV12-4
cdr3_nt: TGTGCCAGCAGTCCTTCGACAGGGGACCAAGAGACCCAGTACTTC
cdr3_aa: CASSPSTGDQETQYF

clone_size: many
j_call: TRBJ2-3
d_call: -
v_call: TRBV12-3/TRBV12-4
cdr3_nt: TGTGCCAGCAGCTCCGCGAGGGCAACAGATACGCAGTATTTT
cdr3_aa: CASSSARATDTQYF

clone_size: -
j_call: TRBJ1-1
d_call: -
v_call: TRBV20-1
cdr3_nt: TGCAGTGCTCGGCCGGGGGCGCGCACTGAAGCTTTCTTT
cdr3_aa: CSARPGARTEAFF

clone_size: few
j_call: TRBJ1-1
d_call: TRBD1
v_call: TRBV6-5
cdr3_nt: TGTGCCAGCAGCGATCCGGGACAGGGGAAGACTGAAGCTTTCTTT
cdr3_aa: CASSDPGQGKTEAFF

clone_size: -
j_call: TRBJ1-2
d_call: -
v_call: TRBV2
cdr3_nt: TGTGCCAGCAGGGCATTCTCGGGTGGCTACACCTTC
cdr3_aa: CASRAFSGGYTF

clone_size: -
j_call: TRBJ2-7
d_call: TRBD1
v_call: TRBV6-5
cdr3_nt: TGTGCCACCACGGACAGGGGGGACGAGCAGTACTTC
cdr3_aa: CATTDRGDEQYF

clone_size: -
j_call: TRBJ1-2
d_call: TRBD1
v_call: TRBV7-2
cdr3_nt: TGTGCCAGCAGCTCGACAGGGGACCCCTACTCTGGCTACACCTTC
cdr3_aa: CASSSTGDPYSGYTF

clone_size: -
j_call: TRBJ2-5
d_call: -
v_call: TRBV21-1
cdr3_nt: TGTGTCAGCAGCAAAGCCGGGACAGATAGACAAGAGACCCAGTACTTC
cdr3_aa: CVSSKAGTDRQETQYF

clone_size: -
j_call: TRBJ2-3
d_call: -
v_call: TRBV7-9
cdr3_nt: TGTGCCAGCAGCTTCGAGGACAGACAAATTACGCAGTATTTT
cdr3_aa: CASSFEDRQITQYF

clone_size: -
j_call: TRBJ1-2
d_call: -
v_call: TRBV12-3/TRBV12-4
cdr3_nt: TGTGCCAGCAGTCGTTTCAGGGGTAACTATGGCTACACCTTC
cdr3_aa: CASSRFRGNYGYTF

clone_size: many
j_call: TRBJ2-3
d_call: -
v_call: TRBV6-5
cdr3_nt: TGTGCCAGCAGTTACGGGTCTAGCGTCGCTACGCAGTATTTT
cdr3_aa: CASSYGSSVATQYF

clone_size: -
j_call: TRBJ2-7
d_call: -
v_call: TRBV29-1
cdr3_nt: TGCAGCGGGGGTTTAGGGCTTAGCTCCTACAATGGGCAGTACTTC
cdr3_aa: CSGGLGLSSYNGQYF

clone_size: -
j_call: TRBJ2-3
d_call: -
v_call: TRBV12-3/TRBV12-4
cdr3_nt: TGTGCCAGCGTCCCCGGGGGGCGGGGAAGCACAGATACGCAGTATTTT
cdr3_aa: CASVPGGRGSTDTQYF

clone_size: few
j_call: TRBJ1-1
d_call: -
v_call: TRBV6-5
cdr3_nt: TGTGCCAGCAGTTACTCGGAAGGGAAGAATGAAGCTTTCTTT
cdr3_aa: CASSYSEGKNEAFF

clone_size: -
j_call: TRBJ2-7
d_call: -
v_call: TRBV7-9
cdr3_nt: TGTGCCAGCAGCCAACCGAACAGGGGAGGCTCCTACAATGAGCAGTACTTC
cdr3_aa: CASSQPNRGGSYNEQYF

clone_size: -
j_call: TRBJ2-1
d_call: -
v_call: TRBV20-1
cdr3_nt: TGCAGCTGGGCCCCTTTCGTCAATGAGCAGTTCTTC
cdr3_aa: CSWAPFVNEQFF

clone_size: -
j_call: TRBJ1-1
d_call: -
v_call: TRBV9
cdr3_nt: TGTGCCAGCAGCGCAGGAGCTCAGAACACTGAAGCTTTCTTT
cdr3_aa: CASSAGAQNTEAFF

clone_size: -
j_call: TRBJ1-2
d_call: TRBD1
v_call: TRBV20-1
cdr3_nt: TGCAGTGCTGATCCCGGACAGGGCTATGGCTACACCTTC
cdr3_aa: CSADPGQGYGYTF

clone_size: few
j_call: TRBJ1-2
d_call: TRBD1
v_call: TRBV5-1
cdr3_nt: TGCGCCAGCAGGGGACAGGAAAGTAACTATGGCTACACCTTC
cdr3_aa: CASRGQESNYGYTF

clone_size: many
j_call: TRBJ1-2
d_call: -
v_call: TRBV7-8
cdr3_nt: TGTGCCAGCAGCCGACGTGAAAACTATGGCTACACCTTC
cdr3_aa: CASSRRENYGYTF

clone_size: -
j_call: TRBJ2-3
d_call: TRBD1
v_call: TRBV4-3
cdr3_nt: TGCGCCAGCAGCCAAGAACGGGACGACACAGGGGGCATTACCCCAGATACGCAGTATTTT
cdr3_aa: CASSQERDDTGGITPDTQYF

clone_size: many
j_call: TRBJ2-1
d_call: -
v_call: TRBV4-3
cdr3_nt: TGCGCCAGCAGCCAATTCATCCCATCGAGGCCCCCCTACAATGAGCAGTTCTTC
cdr3_aa: CASSQFIPSRPPYNEQFF

clone_size: few
j_call: TRBJ2-2
d_call: TRBD1
v_call: TRBV3-1
cdr3_nt: TGTGCCAGCAGCCAGCCGGGACAGTGGGCCGGGGAGCTGTTTTTT
cdr3_aa: CASSQPGQWAGELFF

clone_size: -
j_call: TRBJ2-7
d_call: TRBD2
v_call: TRBV7-6
cdr3_nt: TGTGCCAGCAGCTGGGGGGAGGGCTACGAGCAGTACTTC
cdr3_aa: CASSWGEGYEQYF

clone_size: -
j_call: TRBJ2-3
d_call: -
v_call: TRBV6-2/TRBV6-3
cdr3_nt: TGTGCCAGCAGTTACTTACGAGGGGGCACAGATACGCAGTATTTT
cdr3_aa: CASSYLRGGTDTQYF

clone_size: -
j_call: TRBJ1-1
d_call: TRBD1
v_call: TRBV7-2
cdr3_nt: TGTGCCAGCAGCCCCTGGGACAGAACTTTGAACACTGAAGCTTTCTTT
cdr3_aa: CASSPWDRTLNTEAFF

clone_size: few
j_call: TRBJ2-1
d_call: -
v_call: TRBV7-2
cdr3_nt: TGTGCCAGCAGCTCGGGTACTAGGGACAATGAGCAGTTCTTC
cdr3_aa: CASSSGTRDNEQFF

clone_size: -
j_call: TRBJ2-3
d_call: -
v_call: TRBV9
cdr3_nt: TGTGCCAGCAGCGTGGACCCGACTAGCACAGATACGCAGTATTTT
cdr3_aa: CASSVDPTSTDTQYF

clone_size: -
j_call: TRBJ2-7
d_call: TRBD1
v_call: TRBV14
cdr3_nt: TGTGCCAGCAGCCCTCGGACAGGCCTCTACAATGAGCAGTACTTC
cdr3_aa: CASSPRTGLYNEQYF